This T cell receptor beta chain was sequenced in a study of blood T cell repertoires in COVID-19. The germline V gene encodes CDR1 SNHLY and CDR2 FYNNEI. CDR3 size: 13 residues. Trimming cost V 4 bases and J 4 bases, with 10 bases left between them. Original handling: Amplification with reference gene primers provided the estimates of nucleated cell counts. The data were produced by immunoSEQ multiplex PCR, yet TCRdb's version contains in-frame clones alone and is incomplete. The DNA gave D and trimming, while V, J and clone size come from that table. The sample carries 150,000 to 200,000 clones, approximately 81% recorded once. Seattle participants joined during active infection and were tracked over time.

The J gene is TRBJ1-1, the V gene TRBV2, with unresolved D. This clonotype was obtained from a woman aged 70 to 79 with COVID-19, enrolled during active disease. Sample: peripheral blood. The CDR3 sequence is CASSGILGTEAFF. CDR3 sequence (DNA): TGTGCCAGCAGTGGGATCCTAGGCACTGAAGCTTTCTTT.